One and the same sample provided the 8 T cell receptor beta chains below, sequenced in a study of blood T cell repertoires in COVID-19. Assay: immunoSEQ multiplex PCR; the TCRdb copy retains only in-frame clones and omits some. The sample records roughly 70,000 clones, approximately 73% being singletons. Sequencing was performed on peripheral blood. The receptors shown here come from a man in his fifties or sixties with COVID-19, enrolled during active disease.

J is TRBJ2-3 and V is TRBV5-1; 7 bases match TRBD2. This CDR3 is 14 amino acids long. V lost 5 bases and J lost 2; bases outside the gene matches: 5. Germline V gene lookup returns CDR1 SGHRS and CDR2 YFSETQ. The CDR3 sequence: CASRAGELTDTQYF. The CDR3, as DNA: TGCGCCAGCAGGGCGGGGGAGCTCACAGATACGCAGTATTTT. Drawing the rest from reference TRBV5-1 and TRBJ2-3, the complete variable domain is KAGVTQTPRYLIKTRGQQVTLSCSPISGHRSVSWYQQTPGQGLQFLFEYFSETQRNKGNFPGRFSGRQFSNSRSEMNVSTLELGDSALYLCASRAGELTDTQYFGPGTRLTVL.

The CDR3 loop is CASSQDEVNSPLHF. The CDR3 DNA follows: TGTGCCAGCAGCCAAGACGAGGTAAATTCACCCCTCCACTTT. The gene calls are TRBV3-1 (or the pseudogene TRBV3-2) and TRBJ1-6; unclear D gene. Trimming left V 0 bases short and J 7 bases short, with 7 bases between. This CDR3 region has 14 residues. CDR1 and CDR2 from the germline V gene are LGHDT and YNNKEL (reference sequence).

The chain carries TRBV30 and TRBJ2-2; 9 nucleotides agree with TRBD2. The CDR3 contains 16 residues. The germline V gene has CDR1 GTSNPN and CDR2 SVGIG (reference sequence). The ends lost 2 bases at V and 2 bases at J; junction bases unmatched: 6. CDR3 DNA: TGTGCCTGGAGTTTAGCACTAGCGGGTAACACCGGGGAGCTGTTTTTT. Its protein is CAWSLALAGNTGELFF.

This clone was detected a few times. Its ends do not fully match the called genes, so a read error is possible. The J gene is TRBJ2-7, the V gene TRBV5-4; 8 bases line up with TRBD1. CDR1 is SGHNT and CDR2 is YYREEE in the germline V gene (reference sequence). The CDR3 spans 14 residues. The CDR3 bases are TGTGCCAGCAGCTGGGGACAGGAATTCCGAAATTTTGCCTTC. It yields the protein CASSWGQEFRNFAF.

The rearrangement uses TRBV24-1 and TRBJ2-3; 7 positions agree with TRBD2. The ends lost 5 bases at V and 1 base at J; junction bases unmatched: 2. Germline CDR1 reads KGHDR; CDR2 reads SFDVKD. This CDR3 contains 14 residues. This CDR3 is CATSGSGGTDTQYF. Written as DNA, the CDR3 is TGTGCCACCAGTGGGAGCGGGGGCACAGATACGCAGTATTTT.

The chain recombines TRBV6-5 with TRBJ2-3; 7 nucleotides match TRBD2. Germline CDR1 is MNHEY and CDR2 is SVGAGI. With 8 bases clipped from V and 0 bases from J, the junction kept 8 bases outside the gene matches. The CDR3 runs 15 residues. The CDR3 is CASSWEGSSTDTQYF. In DNA, the CDR3 is TGTGCCAGCTCCTGGGAGGGGTCTAGCACAGATACGCAGTATTTT.

This clone was recorded a few times. This chain connects TRBV11-3 to TRBJ2-2, with no clear D. The germline V gene has CDR1 SGHNT and CDR2 YENEEA. Trimming cost V 8 bases and J 3 bases, with 7 bases left between them. This CDR3 comprises 12 residues. This CDR3 reads CASGSHTGELFF. The CDR3 coding sequence is TGTGCCAGCGGCTCTCACACCGGGGAGCTGTTTTTT.

This clone turned up a few times. The genes are TRBV6-6 and TRBJ1-2; D is possibly TRBD1 (6 bases). Germline V gives CDR1 MNHNY, CDR2 SVGAGI (reference sequence). V lost 2 bases, J lost 8 bases, and 12 bases lay in between. The CDR3 covers 13 residues. For the CDR3, the DNA is TGTGCCAGCAGTTACCGGGGGGCTAAGGGCTACACCTTC. Encoded protein: CASSYRGAKGYTF.